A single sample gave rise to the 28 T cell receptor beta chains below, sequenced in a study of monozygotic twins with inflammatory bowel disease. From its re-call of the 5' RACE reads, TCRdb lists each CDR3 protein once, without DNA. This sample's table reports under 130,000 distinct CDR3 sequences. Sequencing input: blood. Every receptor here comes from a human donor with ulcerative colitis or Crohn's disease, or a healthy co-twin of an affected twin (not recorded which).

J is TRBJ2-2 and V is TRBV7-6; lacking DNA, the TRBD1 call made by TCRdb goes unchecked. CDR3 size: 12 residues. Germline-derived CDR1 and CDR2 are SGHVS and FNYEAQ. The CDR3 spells CASSQPLGELFF.

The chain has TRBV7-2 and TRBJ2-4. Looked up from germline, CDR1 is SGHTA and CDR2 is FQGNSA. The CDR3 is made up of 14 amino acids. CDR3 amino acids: CASSSGAGSNMQYF.

This CDR3 reads CASSLGGYYGYTF. The V call is TRBV7-2, the J call TRBJ1-2; TCRdb designates TRBD1, a call that cannot be tested without DNA. Germline V CDR1 and CDR2: SGHTA, FQGNSA. The CDR3 runs to 13 residues.

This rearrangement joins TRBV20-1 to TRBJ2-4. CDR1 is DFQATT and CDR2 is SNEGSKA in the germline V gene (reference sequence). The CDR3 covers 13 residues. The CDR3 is CSARSLAKNIQYF.

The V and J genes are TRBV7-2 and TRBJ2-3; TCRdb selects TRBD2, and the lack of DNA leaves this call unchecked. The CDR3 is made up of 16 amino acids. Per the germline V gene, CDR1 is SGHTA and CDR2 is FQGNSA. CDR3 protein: CASRDNSGIVTDTQYF.

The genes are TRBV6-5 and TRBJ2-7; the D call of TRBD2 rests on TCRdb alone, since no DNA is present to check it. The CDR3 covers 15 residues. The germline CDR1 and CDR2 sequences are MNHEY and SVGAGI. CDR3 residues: CASSYFGGDSYEQYF.

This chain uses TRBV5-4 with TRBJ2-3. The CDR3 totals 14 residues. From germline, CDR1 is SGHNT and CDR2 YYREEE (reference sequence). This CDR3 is CASSPSRSTDTQYF.

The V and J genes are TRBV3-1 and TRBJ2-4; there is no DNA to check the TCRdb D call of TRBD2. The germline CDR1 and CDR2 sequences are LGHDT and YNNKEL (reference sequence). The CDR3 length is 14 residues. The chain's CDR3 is CASSQAELGNIQYF.

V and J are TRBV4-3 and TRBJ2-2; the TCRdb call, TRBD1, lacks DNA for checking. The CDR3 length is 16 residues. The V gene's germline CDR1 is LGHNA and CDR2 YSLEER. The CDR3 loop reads CASSQEGAPHTGELFF.

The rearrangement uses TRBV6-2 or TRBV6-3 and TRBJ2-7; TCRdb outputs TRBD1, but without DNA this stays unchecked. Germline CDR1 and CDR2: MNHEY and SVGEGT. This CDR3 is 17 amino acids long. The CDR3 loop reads CASSPHSGIPSTYEQYF.

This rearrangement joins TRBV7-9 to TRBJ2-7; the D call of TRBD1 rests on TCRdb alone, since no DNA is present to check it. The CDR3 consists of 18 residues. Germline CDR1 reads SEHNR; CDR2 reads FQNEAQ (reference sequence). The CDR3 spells CASSSPWTADWGNYEQYF.

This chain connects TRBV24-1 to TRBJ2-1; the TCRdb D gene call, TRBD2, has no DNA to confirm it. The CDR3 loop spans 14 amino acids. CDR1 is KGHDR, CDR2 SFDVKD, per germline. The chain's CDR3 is CATSHSGIHNEQFF.

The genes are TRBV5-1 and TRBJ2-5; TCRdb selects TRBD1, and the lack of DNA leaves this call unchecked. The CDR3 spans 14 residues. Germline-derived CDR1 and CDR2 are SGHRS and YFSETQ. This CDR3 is CASSATGQGETQYF.

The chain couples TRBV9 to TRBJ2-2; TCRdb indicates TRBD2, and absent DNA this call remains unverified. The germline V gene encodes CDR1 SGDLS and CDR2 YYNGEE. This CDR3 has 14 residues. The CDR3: CASSVGLDTGELFF. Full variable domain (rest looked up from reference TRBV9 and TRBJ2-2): DSGVTQTPKHLITATGQRVTLRCSPRSGDLSVYWYQQSLDQGLQFLIQYYNGEERAKGNILERFSAQQFPDLHSELNLSSLELGDSALYFCASSVGLDTGELFFGEGSRLTVL.

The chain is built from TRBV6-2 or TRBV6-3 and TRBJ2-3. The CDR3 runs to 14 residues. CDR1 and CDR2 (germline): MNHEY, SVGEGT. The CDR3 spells CASNDPRFTDTQYF.

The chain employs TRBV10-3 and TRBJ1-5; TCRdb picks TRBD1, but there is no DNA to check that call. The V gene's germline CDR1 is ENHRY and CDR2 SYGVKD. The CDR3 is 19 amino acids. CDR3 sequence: CAIKLNRDRGFGSNQPQHF.

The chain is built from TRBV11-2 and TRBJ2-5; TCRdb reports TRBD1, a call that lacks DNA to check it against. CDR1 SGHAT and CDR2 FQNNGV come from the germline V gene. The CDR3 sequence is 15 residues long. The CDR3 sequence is CASRAVGKGWETQYF.

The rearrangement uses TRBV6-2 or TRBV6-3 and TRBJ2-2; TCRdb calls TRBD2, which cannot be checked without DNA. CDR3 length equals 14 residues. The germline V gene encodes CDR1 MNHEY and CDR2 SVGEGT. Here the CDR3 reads CASSYSGGAGELFF.

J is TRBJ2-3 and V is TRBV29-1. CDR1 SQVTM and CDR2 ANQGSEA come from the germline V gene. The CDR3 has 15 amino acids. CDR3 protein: CSAETFGTYTDTQYF.

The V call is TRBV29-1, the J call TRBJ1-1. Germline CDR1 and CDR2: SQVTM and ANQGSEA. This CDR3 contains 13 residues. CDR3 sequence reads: CSVVGIANTEAFF.

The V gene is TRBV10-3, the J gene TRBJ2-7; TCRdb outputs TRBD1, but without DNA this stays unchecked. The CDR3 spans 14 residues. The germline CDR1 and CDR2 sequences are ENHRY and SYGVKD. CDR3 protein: CAIKGTGKSYEQYF.

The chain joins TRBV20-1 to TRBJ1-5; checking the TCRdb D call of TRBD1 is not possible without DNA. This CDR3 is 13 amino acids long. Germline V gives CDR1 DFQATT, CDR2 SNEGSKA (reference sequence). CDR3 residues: CSAPTGFGQPQHF.

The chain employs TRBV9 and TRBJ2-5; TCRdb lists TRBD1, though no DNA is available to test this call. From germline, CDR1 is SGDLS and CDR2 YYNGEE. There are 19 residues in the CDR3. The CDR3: CASSVTLRLGAIDQETQYF. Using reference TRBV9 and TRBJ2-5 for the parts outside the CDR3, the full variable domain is DSGVTQTPKHLITATGQRVTLRCSPRSGDLSVYWYQQSLDQGLQFLIQYYNGEERAKGNILERFSAQQFPDLHSELNLSSLELGDSALYFCASSVTLRLGAIDQETQYFGPGTRLLVL.

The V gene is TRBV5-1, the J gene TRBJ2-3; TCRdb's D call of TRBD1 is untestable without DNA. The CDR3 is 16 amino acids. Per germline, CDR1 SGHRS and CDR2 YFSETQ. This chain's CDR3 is CASSLRDRGVTDTQYF.

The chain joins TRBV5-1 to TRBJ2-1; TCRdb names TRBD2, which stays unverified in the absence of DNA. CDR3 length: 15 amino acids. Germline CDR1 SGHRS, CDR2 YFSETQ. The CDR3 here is CASSLQGLADNEQFF.

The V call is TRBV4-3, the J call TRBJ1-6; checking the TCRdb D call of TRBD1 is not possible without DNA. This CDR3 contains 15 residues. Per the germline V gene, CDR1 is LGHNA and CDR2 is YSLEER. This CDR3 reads CASSQDEKGRSPLHF.

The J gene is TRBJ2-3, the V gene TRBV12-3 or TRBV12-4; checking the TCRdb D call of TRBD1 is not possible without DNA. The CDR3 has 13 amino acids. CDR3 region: CASRPGATDTQYF.

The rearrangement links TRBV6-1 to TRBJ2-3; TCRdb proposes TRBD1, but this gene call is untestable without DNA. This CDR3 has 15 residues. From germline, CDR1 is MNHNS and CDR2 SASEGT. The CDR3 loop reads CASRVQGASADTQYF.